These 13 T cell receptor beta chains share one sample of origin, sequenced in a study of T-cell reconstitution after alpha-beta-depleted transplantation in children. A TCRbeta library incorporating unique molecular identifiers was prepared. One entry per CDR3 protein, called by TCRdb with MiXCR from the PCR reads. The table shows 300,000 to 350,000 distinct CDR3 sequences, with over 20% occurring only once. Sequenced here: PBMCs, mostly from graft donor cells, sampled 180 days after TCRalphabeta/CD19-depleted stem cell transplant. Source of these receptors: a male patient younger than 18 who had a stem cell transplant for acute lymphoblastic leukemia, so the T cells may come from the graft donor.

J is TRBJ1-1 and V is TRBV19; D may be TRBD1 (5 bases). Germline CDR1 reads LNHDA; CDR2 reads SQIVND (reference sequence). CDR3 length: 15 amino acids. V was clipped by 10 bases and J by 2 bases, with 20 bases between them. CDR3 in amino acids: CATIPGSRFNTEAFF. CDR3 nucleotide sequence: TGTGCCACGATTCCAGGGTCCAGGTTTAACACTGAAGCTTTCTTT.

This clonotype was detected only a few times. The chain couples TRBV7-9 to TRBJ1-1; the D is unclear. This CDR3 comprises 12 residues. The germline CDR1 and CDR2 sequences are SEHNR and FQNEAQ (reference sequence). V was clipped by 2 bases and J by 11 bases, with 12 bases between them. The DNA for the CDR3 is TGTGCCAGCAGCTTAAACACCCAAGAGGCTTTCTTT. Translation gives CASSLNTQEAFF.

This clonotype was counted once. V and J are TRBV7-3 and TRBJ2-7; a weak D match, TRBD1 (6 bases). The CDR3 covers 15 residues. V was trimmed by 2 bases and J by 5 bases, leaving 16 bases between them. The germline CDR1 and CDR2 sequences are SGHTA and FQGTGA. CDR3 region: CASSLDRTLRDEQYF. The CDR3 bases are TGTGCCAGCAGCTTAGACAGGACACTACGAGACGAGCAGTACTTC.

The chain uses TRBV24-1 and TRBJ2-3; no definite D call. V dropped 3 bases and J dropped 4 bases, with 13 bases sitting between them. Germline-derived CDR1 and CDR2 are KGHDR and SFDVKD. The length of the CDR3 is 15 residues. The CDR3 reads CATSDPWTFPDTQYF. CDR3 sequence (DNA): TGTGCCACCAGTGATCCCTGGACGTTCCCAGATACGCAGTATTTT.

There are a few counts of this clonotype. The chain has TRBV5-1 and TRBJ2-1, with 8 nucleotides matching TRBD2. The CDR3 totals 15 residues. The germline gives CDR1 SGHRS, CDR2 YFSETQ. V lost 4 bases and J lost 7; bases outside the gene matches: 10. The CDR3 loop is CASSLLAGLWNEQFF. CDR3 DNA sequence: TGCGCCAGCAGCCTCCTAGCGGGCCTTTGGAATGAGCAGTTCTTC.

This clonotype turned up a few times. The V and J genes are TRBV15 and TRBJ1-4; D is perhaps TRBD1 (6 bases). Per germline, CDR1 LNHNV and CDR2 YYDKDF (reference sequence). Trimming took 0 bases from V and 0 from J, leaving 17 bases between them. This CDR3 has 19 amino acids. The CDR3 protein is CATSRDQRQAIATNEKLFF. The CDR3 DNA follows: TGTGCCACCAGCAGAGATCAACGACAGGCCATTGCAACTAATGAAAAACTGTTTTTT.

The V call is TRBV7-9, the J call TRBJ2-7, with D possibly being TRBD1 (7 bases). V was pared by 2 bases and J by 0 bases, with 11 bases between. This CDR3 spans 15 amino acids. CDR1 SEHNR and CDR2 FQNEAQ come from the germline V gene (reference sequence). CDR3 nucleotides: TGTGCCAGCAGCTTAAGGAGGGGGCCCTCCTACGAGCAGTACTTC. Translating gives CASSLRRGPSYEQYF.

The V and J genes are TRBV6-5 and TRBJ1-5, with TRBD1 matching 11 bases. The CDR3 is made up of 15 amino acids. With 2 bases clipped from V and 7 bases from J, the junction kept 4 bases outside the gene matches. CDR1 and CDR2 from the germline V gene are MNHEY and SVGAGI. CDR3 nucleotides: TGTGCCAGCAGTTACGGACAGGGGGCTCTCCAGCCCCAGCATTTT. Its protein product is CASSYGQGALQPQHF.

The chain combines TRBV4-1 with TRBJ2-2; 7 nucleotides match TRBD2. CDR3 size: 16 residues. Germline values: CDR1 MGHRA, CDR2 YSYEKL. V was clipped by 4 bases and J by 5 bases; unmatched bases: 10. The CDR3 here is CASSPPWSGKTGELFF. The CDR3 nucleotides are TGCGCCAGCAGCCCTCCTTGGAGCGGGAAAACCGGGGAGCTGTTTTTT.

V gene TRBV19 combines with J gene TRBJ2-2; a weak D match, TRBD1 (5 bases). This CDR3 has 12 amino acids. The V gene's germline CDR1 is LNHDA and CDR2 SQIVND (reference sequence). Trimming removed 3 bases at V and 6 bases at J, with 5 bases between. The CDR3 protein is CASSMGPGELFF. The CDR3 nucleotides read TGTGCCAGTAGTATGGGGCCCGGGGAGCTGTTTTTT.

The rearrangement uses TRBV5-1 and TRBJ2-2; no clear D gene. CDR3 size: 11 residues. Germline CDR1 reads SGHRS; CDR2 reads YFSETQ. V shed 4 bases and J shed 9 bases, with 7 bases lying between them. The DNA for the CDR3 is TGCGCCAGCAGCGGATCAAGGGAGCTGTTTTTT. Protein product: CASSGSRELFF.

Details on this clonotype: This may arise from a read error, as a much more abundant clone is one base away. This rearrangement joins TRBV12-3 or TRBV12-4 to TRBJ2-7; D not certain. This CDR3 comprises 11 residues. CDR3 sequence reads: CTSSPAYEQYF. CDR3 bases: TGTACCAGCAGCCCCGCCTACGAGCAGTACTTC.

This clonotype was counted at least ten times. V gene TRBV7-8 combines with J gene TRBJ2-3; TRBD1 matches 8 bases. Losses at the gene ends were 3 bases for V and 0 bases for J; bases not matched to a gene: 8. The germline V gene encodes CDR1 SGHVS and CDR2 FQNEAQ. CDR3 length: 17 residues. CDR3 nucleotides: TGTGCCAGCAGCTTTTATGGGACAGGTTTGAGCACAGATACGCAGTATTTT. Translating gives CASSFYGTGLSTDTQYF.